What follows are 15 T cell receptor beta chains derived from one specimen sequenced in a study of cytomegalovirus exposure and HLA in healthy donors. The method was immunoSEQ multiplex PCR; TCRdb's version includes in-frame clones alone and lacks a portion of them. Of 150,000 to 180,000 clones in the sample, around 84% were seen once. Material for sequencing was PBMCs. The origin of the receptors is a human donor in good health.

The genes are TRBV2 and TRBJ1-2, with a weak D call TRBD1 (6 bases). The CDR3 covers 14 residues. Germline V gives CDR1 SNHLY, CDR2 FYNNEI. Trimming cost V 5 bases and J 4 bases, with 14 bases left between them. CDR3 loop: CASSLQGWGYGYTF. DNA for the CDR3: TGTGCCAGCAGTTTACAGGGATGGGGCTATGGCTACACCTTC.

This chain uses TRBV6-5 with TRBJ2-1; D gene uncertain. Germline values: CDR1 MNHEY, CDR2 SVGAGI. The CDR3 length is 11 residues. The V end was cut by 8 bases, the J end by 4 bases, with 6 bases between. The DNA of the CDR3 is TGTGCCAGCCGTGAGTACAATGAGCAGTTCTTC. Its protein product is CASREYNEQFF.

The chain is built from TRBV5-1 and TRBJ2-1, with 7 bases aligning to TRBD2. CDR1 is SGHRS, CDR2 YFSETQ, per germline. CDR3 length equals 17 residues. The J segment lost 2 bases and the V segment lost 0 bases, leaving 8 bases of the junction unmatched. The CDR3 here is CASSLGPGRATYNEQFF. The CDR3, as DNA: TGCGCCAGCAGCTTGGGGCCAGGGAGGGCCACCTACAATGAGCAGTTCTTC.

This clone was seen once. This rearrangement joins TRBV5-1 to TRBJ2-1; a possible D gene is TRBD1 (5 bases). Trimming shortened V by 1 base and J by 4 bases, and 15 bases separated the two germline ends. Germline CDR1 SGHRS, CDR2 YFSETQ. The CDR3 runs 16 residues. CDR3 sequence (DNA): TGCGCCAGCAGCTTGAGGGGTGGATTTGGGTACAATGAGCAGTTCTTC. Translation: CASSLRGGFGYNEQFF.

The V call is TRBV2, the J call TRBJ2-1; 7 positions agree with TRBD2. V shed 6 bases and J 9 bases; nucleotides not matched to a gene: 11. The CDR3 totals 14 residues. From germline, CDR1 is SNHLY and CDR2 FYNNEI. The CDR3 DNA reads as TGTGCCAGCAGGGGGCAGGTCGTAGCGGGTGAGCAGTTCTTC. This codes for CASRGQVVAGEQFF.

V gene TRBV5-1 combines with J gene TRBJ2-5; D ambiguous. The ends were cut back, 5 bases at V and 2 bases at J, with 13 bases in the middle. The V gene's germline CDR1 is SGHRS and CDR2 YFSETQ. CDR3 length: 14 amino acids. As DNA, the CDR3 is TGCGCCAGCAGTGAGCAGGCCTTTCAAGAGACCCAGTACTTC. Translating gives CASSEQAFQETQYF.

V is TRBV7-9 and J is TRBJ1-5; 9 bases agree with TRBD1. J lost 5 bases, V lost 4 bases, and 3 bases had no gene match. CDR1 is SEHNR, CDR2 FQNEAQ, per germline (reference sequence). The CDR3 covers 14 residues. The DNA for the CDR3 is TGTGCCAGCAGCTCGGGACAGGGAGATCAGCCCCAGCATTTT. Protein: CASSSGQGDQPQHF.

This sequence joins TRBV19 and TRBJ1-5; weak D call: TRBD1 (5 bases). In germline, CDR1 is LNHDA, CDR2 SQIVND (reference sequence). This CDR3 has 15 amino acids. The V gene lost 1 base and the J gene lost 1 base, with 8 bases spanning the gap. Here the CDR3 reads CASSIAPGSNQPQHF. The DNA for the CDR3 is TGTGCCAGTAGTATAGCGCCAGGGAGCAATCAGCCCCAGCATTTT.

The chain links TRBV5-1 to TRBJ2-1; TRBD1 matches at 7 bases. Losses at the gene ends were 5 bases for V and 5 bases for J; bases not matched to a gene: 4. CDR1 and CDR2 (germline): SGHRS, YFSETQ. The CDR3 spans 13 residues. The CDR3 loop reads CASRQGKDNEQFF. CDR3 sequence (DNA): TGCGCCAGCAGACAGGGGAAGGACAATGAGCAGTTCTTC.

The chain recombines TRBV5-5 with TRBJ2-1; weak D call: TRBD2 (5 bases). This CDR3 contains 15 residues. From germline, CDR1 is SGHKS and CDR2 YYEKEE (reference sequence). The ends were cut back, 0 bases at V and 7 bases at J, with 14 bases in the middle. The CDR3 spells CASSLVEGTNNEQFF. The DNA of the CDR3 is TGTGCCAGCAGCTTGGTTGAGGGTACTAATAATGAGCAGTTCTTC. Using reference TRBV5-5 and TRBJ2-1 for the parts outside the CDR3, the full variable domain is DAGVTQSPTHLIKTRGQQVTLRCSPISGHKSVSWYQQVLGQGPQFIFQYYEKEERGRGNFPDRFSARQFPNYSSELNVNALLLGDSALYLCASSLVEGTNNEQFFGPGTRLTVL.

V gene TRBV27 combines with J gene TRBJ1-1; TRBD1 agrees at 7 bases. Germline V gene lookup returns CDR1 MNHEY and CDR2 SMNVEV (reference sequence). V lost 3 bases, J lost 4 bases, and 5 bases stayed unmatched. The CDR3 sequence is 14 residues long. In DNA form, the CDR3 reads TGTGCCAGCAGTTTGAGACAGGGCTTCACTGAAGCTTTCTTT. The encoded protein is CASSLRQGFTEAFF.

The rearrangement links TRBV6-1 to TRBJ2-1; a weak D match, TRBD2 (6 bases). The V end lost 3 bases, the J end lost 9 bases, and 12 bases lay between the germline ends. The CDR3 consists of 13 residues. Germline V gene data show CDR1 as MNHNS and CDR2 as SASEGT. CDR3 amino acids: CASSDPPGVEQFF. The CDR3 nucleotides are TGTGCCAGCAGTGACCCGCCGGGGGTTGAGCAGTTCTTC.

The V gene is TRBV19, the J gene TRBJ2-2; D uncertain. The CDR3 spans 14 residues. Per germline, CDR1 LNHDA and CDR2 SQIVND (reference sequence). Trimming stripped 5 bases from V and 0 bases from J, with 7 bases between. The CDR3 DNA reads TGTGCCAGTAGTCCTCGCGCGAACACCGGGGAGCTGTTTTTT. Its translation is CASSPRANTGELFF.

J is TRBJ2-7 and V is TRBV7-8; TRBD2 agrees at 10 bases. The CDR3 length is 16 residues. In germline, CDR1 is SGHVS, CDR2 FQNEAQ. Trimming at V came to 5 bases and at J to 3 bases, leaving 10 bases not matched to a gene. The chain's CDR3 is CASSKEAGLAYYEQYF. The DNA of the CDR3 is TGTGCCAGCAGCAAAGAGGCGGGACTAGCGTACTACGAGCAGTACTTC. Based on the CDR3 plus reference TRBV7-8 and TRBJ2-7, the full variable domain is GAGVSQSPRYKVAKRGQDVALRCDPISGHVSLFWYQQALGQGPEFLTYFQNEAQLDKSGLPSDRFFAERPEGSVSTLKIQRTQQEDSAVYLCASSKEAGLAYYEQYFGPGTRLTVT.

The chain links TRBV2 to TRBJ1-1, with D perhaps TRBD1 (6 bases). The germline V gene encodes CDR1 SNHLY and CDR2 FYNNEI. The CDR3 consists of 14 residues. Trimming left V 4 bases short and J 5 bases short, with 14 bases between. The CDR3 protein is CASSVRNQGTEAFF. The DNA for the CDR3 is TGTGCCAGCAGTGTTAGGAATCAGGGGACTGAAGCTTTCTTT. Complete variable domain (other parts from reference TRBV2 and TRBJ1-1): EPEVTQTPSHQVTQMGQEVILRCVPISNHLYFYWYRQILGQKVEFLVSFYNNEISEKSEIFDDQFSVERPDGSNFTLKIRSTKLEDSAMYFCASSVRNQGTEAFFGQGTRLTVV.